These T cell receptor beta chains were read from a single sample in a study of blood T cell repertoires in COVID-19. Assay: immunoSEQ multiplex PCR; the TCRdb copy retains only in-frame clones and omits some. In the table there are 52,000 or so clones, roughly 90% of which are singletons. The source material was peripheral blood. The receptors derive from a man in his forties or fifties with acute or convalescent COVID-19. CDR3s include the opening cysteine and the closing phenylalanine or tryptophan. Fields, in order: clone size, J gene, D gene, V gene, CDR3 protein, CDR3 DNA. A D gene is named only where the DNA matches it firmly. A row's size may be missing; if present it is once, few, many or a size class.

>NA|TRBJ2-7|NA|TRBV6-5
CASSTQRAGYEQYF
TGTGCCAGCAGTACCCAGAGGGCTGGCTACGAGCAGTACTTC
>NA|TRBJ1-2|TRBD1|TRBV7-8
CASSLEGRGRNWDYGYTF
TGTGCCAGCAGCTTAGAAGGCAGGGGGCGCAATTGGGACTATGGCTACACCTTC
>once|TRBJ2-1|TRBD2|TRBV12-3/TRBV12-4
CASSGLALEQFF
TGTGCCAGCAGCGGACTAGCACTTGAGCAGTTCTTC
>NA|TRBJ2-7|TRBD1|TRBV19
CASSIAAGGNEQYF
TGTGCCAGTAGTATAGCCGCAGGGGGCAACGAGCAGTACTTC
>NA|TRBJ1-2|NA|TRBV6-5
CASSYRGAGSYGYTF
TGTGCCAGCAGTTATCGGGGGGCGGGGAGCTATGGCTACACCTTC
>NA|TRBJ1-2|NA|TRBV12-3/TRBV12-4
CASSFADTYGYTF
TGTGCCAGCAGTTTCGCGGATACCTATGGCTACACCTTC
>NA|TRBJ2-5|NA|TRBV18
CASSGSGEETQYF
TGTGCCAGCTCAGGCAGCGGAGAAGAGACCCAGTACTTC
>NA|TRBJ2-1|TRBD1|TRBV7-2
CASSLDRGTYNEQFF
TGTGCCAGCAGCTTAGACAGGGGAACTTACAATGAGCAGTTCTTC
>NA|TRBJ1-4|NA|TRBV3-1/TRBV3-2
CASSPDGQGKLFF
TGTGCCAGCAGCCCAGACGGTCAGGGAAAACTGTTTTTT
>NA|TRBJ2-1|NA|TRBV21-1
CASSKGTSGPSYNEQFF
TGTGCCAGCAGCAAAGGGACTAGCGGGCCTTCCTACAATGAGCAGTTCTTC